A single sample gave rise to the 20 T cell receptor beta chains below, sequenced in a study of beta chain features in type 1 diabetes. For these receptors, no antigen is known. The authors reverse transcribed all of the isolated RNA, so sequencing captured expressed TCRB transcripts. The assay was immunoSEQ multiplex PCR, and TCRdb's table has in-frame clones only and misses some. Found here are almost 350,000 clones, approximately 9.7% of them singletons; the top ten hold less than 1.2%. General study results and limits: Type 1 diabetes patients showed a moderate but significant shortening of TCRB CDR3s in all four CD4+ subsets.

Sequencing input: central memory CD4+ T cells from blood. The source of these receptors is a man aged 25-45 years with type 1 diabetes.

This clone was counted between two and nine times. V and J are TRBV11-2 and TRBJ1-4; a possible D gene is TRBD1 (6 bases). Trimming took off 2 bases at V and 8 bases at J, with 12 bases between the two ends. Looked up from germline, CDR1 is SGHAT and CDR2 is FQNNGV. CDR3 length equals 14 residues. This CDR3 reads CASSLRAGQEKLFF. In DNA, the CDR3 is TGTGCCAGCAGCTTAAGGGCGGGACAAGAAAAACTGTTTTTT.

The chain uses TRBV7-9 and TRBJ1-2; the match to TRBD1 covers 9 bases. Germline V gene sequence: CDR1 SEHNR, CDR2 FQNEAQ (reference sequence). V trimming: 3 bases; J trimming: 5 bases; junction bases outside the gene matches: 7. The CDR3 is 15 residues long. CDR3 amino acids: CASSFSSGTGYGYTF. The CDR3 DNA follows: TGTGCCAGCAGCTTTTCAAGCGGGACAGGGTATGGCTACACCTTC.

In this sample, this clone turned up a few times. In DNA, the CDR3 is TGTGCCAGCAGCTTAGACCACTTCACAGATACGCAGTATTTT. This translates into CASSLDHFTDTQYF. This rearrangement joins TRBV7-2 to TRBJ2-3; D remains ambiguous. V was cut by 1 base and J by 2 bases, with 7 bases left in between. The CDR3 has 14 residues. The germline V gene encodes CDR1 SGHTA and CDR2 FQGNSA.

This clone turned up a few times. The chain links TRBV4-3 to TRBJ2-7; 7 positions agree with TRBD1. This CDR3 has 15 residues. The V gene's germline CDR1 is LGHNA and CDR2 YSLEER. The trim removed 1 base at V and 3 bases at J, leaving 6 bases unmatched. Here the CDR3 reads CASSQAWGQYYEQYF. CDR3 DNA: TGCGCCAGCAGCCAAGCCTGGGGACAGTACTACGAGCAGTACTTC.

This clone was found a few times. The chain links TRBV12-5 to TRBJ1-2, with D perhaps matching TRBD1 (5 bases). Trimming shortened V by 4 bases and J by 4 bases, and 16 bases separated the two germline ends. This CDR3 contains 15 residues. Per germline, CDR1 LGHNT and CDR2 FRNRAP. The CDR3 sequence: CASGSPSTGTYGYTF. CDR3 DNA: TGTGCTAGTGGTTCACCATCTACAGGAACCTATGGCTACACCTTC.

The chain couples TRBV27 to TRBJ1-1; 7 bases match TRBD1. V gave up 2 bases and J gave up 3 bases; unmatched junction bases: 0. The CDR3 sequence is 13 residues long. Germline V lookup: CDR1 MNHEY, CDR2 SMNVEV (reference sequence). The CDR3 DNA follows: TGTGCCAGCAGTTTAAGGGGGCACACTGAAGCTTTCTTT. This encodes CASSLRGHTEAFF.

The chain carries TRBV27 and TRBJ1-4; TRBD1 is a possible D gene (5 bases). The CDR3 is made up of 15 amino acids. The V and J ends lost 4 bases and 7 bases respectively, with 16 bases between them. Germline loops: CDR1 MNHEY, CDR2 SMNVEV (reference sequence). CDR3 sequence reads: CASSSIQVRGEKLFF. The DNA for the CDR3 is TGTGCCAGCAGTTCCATACAGGTCCGGGGTGAAAAACTGTTTTTT. Based on the CDR3 plus reference TRBV27 and TRBJ1-4, the full variable domain is EAQVTQNPRYLITVTGKKLTVTCSQNMNHEYMSWYRQDPGLGLRQIYYSMNVEVTDKGDVPEGYKVSRKEKRNFPLILESPSPNQTSLYFCASSSIQVRGEKLFFGSGTQLSVL.

This clone showed up just a few times. The chain is built from TRBV29-1 and TRBJ1-3, with unresolved D. The CDR3 is 12 residues long. Germline V lookup: CDR1 SQVTM, CDR2 ANQGSEA. Trimming removed 2 bases from V and 2 bases from J, with 4 bases in between. The CDR3 DNA reads as TGCAGCGTTGAACAGGCTGGAAACACCATATATTTT. Its protein is CSVEQAGNTIYF.

In this sample, this clone turned up a few times. The CDR3 is CAIMPGLAGGSYEQYF. The CDR3 bases are TGTGCCATCATGCCTGGCCTAGCGGGGGGGTCCTACGAGCAGTACTTC. The chain recombines TRBV10-3 with TRBJ2-7; TRBD2 agrees at 12 bases. Germline CDR1 reads ENHRY; CDR2 reads SYGVKD. CDR3 length: 16 residues. V gave up 7 bases and J gave up 1 base; unmatched junction bases: 8.

This chain connects TRBV9 to TRBJ2-6, with 7 bases aligning to TRBD1. Trimming cost V 0 bases and J 0 bases; bases outside gene matches: 6. CDR1 and CDR2 from the germline V gene are SGDLS and YYNGEE. This CDR3 comprises 18 residues. The CDR3 DNA is TGTGCCAGCAGCGTAGCCGGGACAGCCAACTCTGGGGCCAACGTCCTGACTTTC. Protein: CASSVAGTANSGANVLTF.

The chain has TRBV11-2 and TRBJ2-1; TRBD2 aligns across 11 bases. Germline V gives CDR1 SGHAT, CDR2 FQNNGV. This CDR3 spans 17 amino acids. Trimming at V came to 0 bases and at J to 4 bases, leaving 5 bases not matched to a gene. The CDR3 here is CASSLELAGGPYNEQFF. Written as DNA, the CDR3 is TGTGCCAGCAGCTTAGAGTTAGCGGGGGGGCCTTACAATGAGCAGTTCTTC.

The chain combines TRBV29-1 with TRBJ2-3; TRBD1 agrees at 8 bases. The V segment lost 3 bases and the J segment 0 bases; nucleotides outside the gene matches: 8. Germline V gene lookup returns CDR1 SQVTM and CDR2 ANQGSEA. CDR3 size: 16 residues. Here the CDR3 DNA reads TGCAGCGTTGACCCGGACAGGGATTGGAGCACAGATACGCAGTATTTT. Amino acid sequence: CSVDPDRDWSTDTQYF.

This clone showed up just a few times. The genes are TRBV6-1 and TRBJ1-1; no firm D call. V lost 7 bases, J lost 1 base, and 10 bases lay in between. The CDR3 covers 13 residues. Germline values: CDR1 MNHNS, CDR2 SASEGT. The CDR3 is CASMVRENTEAFF. The CDR3, as DNA: TGTGCCAGCATGGTTCGGGAGAACACTGAAGCTTTCTTT.

This chain joins TRBV10-2 and TRBJ2-5; no clear D gene. The V gene lost 3 bases and the J gene lost 1 base, with 12 bases spanning the gap. Germline CDR1 reads WSHSY; CDR2 reads SAAADI. The CDR3 totals 15 residues. CDR3 amino acids: CASSDRPGGQETQYF. DNA for the CDR3: TGCGCCAGCAGTGATCGGCCGGGTGGCCAAGAGACCCAGTACTTC.

This clone has a handful of counts. The rearrangement joins TRBV4-3 to TRBJ1-2, with TRBD1 as a possible D gene (5 bases). Germline V CDR1 and CDR2: LGHNA, YSLEER. CDR3 size: 15 residues. V lost 0 bases and J 6 bases, leaving 14 bases between the germline ends. CDR3 amino acids: CASSQDGERGNGYTF. CDR3 nucleotide sequence: TGCGCCAGCAGCCAAGACGGGGAACGGGGCAATGGCTACACCTTC.

This clone was counted only a few times. The rearrangement uses TRBV10-3 and TRBJ1-5; 7 bases match TRBD1. J lost 0 bases, V lost 8 bases, and 4 bases had no gene match. The CDR3 covers 14 residues. Germline V gene sequence: CDR1 ENHRY, CDR2 SYGVKD. CDR3 DNA: TGTGCCATCGGCGGGACAGATAGCAATCAGCCCCAGCATTTT. Protein product: CAIGGTDSNQPQHF.

The V call is TRBV2, the J call TRBJ2-1; 8 nucleotides line up with TRBD2. Trimming cost V 6 bases and J 5 bases; bases outside gene matches: 6. This CDR3 has 14 residues. The germline gives CDR1 SNHLY, CDR2 FYNNEI. In DNA form, the CDR3 reads TGTGCCAGCAGGGAGCGGGGGCTCAACAATGAGCAGTTCTTC. Translated: CASRERGLNNEQFF.

This clone was observed at least ten times. The chain employs TRBV4-3 and TRBJ2-3, with 11 bases lining up with TRBD2. Trimming removed 1 base from V and 5 bases from J; junction bases left unmatched: 5. Germline-derived CDR1 and CDR2 are LGHNA and YSLEER. The CDR3 extends over 16 amino acids. CDR3 residues: CASSQVAGGSQDTQYF. The DNA of the CDR3 is TGCGCCAGCAGCCAAGTAGCGGGGGGGTCCCAAGATACGCAGTATTTT.

This chain connects TRBV6-5 to TRBJ1-3; no clear D. Germline V gives CDR1 MNHEY, CDR2 SVGAGI. This CDR3 is built from 14 residues. The ends were cut back, 3 bases at V and 0 bases at J, with 6 bases in the middle. The CDR3 DNA reads TGTGCCAGCAGTTATGGCTACTCTGGAAACACCATATATTTT. Translated: CASSYGYSGNTIYF.

This clone occurred a few times. V and J are TRBV7-8 and TRBJ2-2; no clear D gene. Per germline, CDR1 SGHVS and CDR2 FQNEAQ. Trimming stripped 5 bases from V and 1 base from J, with 5 bases between. The CDR3 covers 13 residues. The CDR3 reads CASSPRNTGELFF. The DNA of the CDR3 is TGTGCCAGCAGCCCCCGGAACACCGGGGAGCTGTTTTTT.